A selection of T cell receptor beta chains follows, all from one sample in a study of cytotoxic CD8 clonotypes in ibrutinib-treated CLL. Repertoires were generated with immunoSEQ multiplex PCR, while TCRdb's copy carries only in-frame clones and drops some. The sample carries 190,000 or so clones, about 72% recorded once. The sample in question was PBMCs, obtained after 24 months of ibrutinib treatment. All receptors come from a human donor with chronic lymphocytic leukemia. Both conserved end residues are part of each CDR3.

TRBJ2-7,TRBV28,CASSSLGRGPYEQYF
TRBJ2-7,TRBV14,CASSQVVSGVFYEQYF
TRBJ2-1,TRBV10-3,CAISDLGLAGNNEQFF
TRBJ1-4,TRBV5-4,CASSLEPAESNEKLFF
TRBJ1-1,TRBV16,CASPKGMNTEAFF
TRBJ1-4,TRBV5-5,CASSPSSRANEKLFF
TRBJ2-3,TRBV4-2,CASSQGFSASTDTQYF
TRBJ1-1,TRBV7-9,CASSTQVTGTEAFF
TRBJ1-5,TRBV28,CASSGRQWTGNQPQHF
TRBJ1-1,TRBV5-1,CASRDGQGGVEAFF
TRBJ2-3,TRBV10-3,CAIRTTGDGTDTQYF
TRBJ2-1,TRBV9,CASSVSGTRYNEQFF
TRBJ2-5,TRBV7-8,CASSLGLRQETQYF
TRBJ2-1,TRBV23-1,CASSTRAQRYNEQFF
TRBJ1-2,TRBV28,CASGEGRRDGYTF
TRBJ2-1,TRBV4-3,CASSQDWIRGGYNEQFF
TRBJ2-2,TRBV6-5,CASSYSRAGVTGELFF
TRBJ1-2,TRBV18,CASSQGTGNGYTF
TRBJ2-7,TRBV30,CAWSKGLAGDYEQYF
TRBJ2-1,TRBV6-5,CASSLGTSGYNEQFF
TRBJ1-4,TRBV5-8,CASSLLEKLFF
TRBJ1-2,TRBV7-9,CASSSPDRNYGYTF
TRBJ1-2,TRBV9,CASGGPGYGYTF
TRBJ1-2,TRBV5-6,CASSLAGQGSGYTF
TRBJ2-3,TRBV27,CTSSLNEADTQYF
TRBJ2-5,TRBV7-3,CASSLILSRGETQYF
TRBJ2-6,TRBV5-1,CASSFLVTMSSGANVLTF
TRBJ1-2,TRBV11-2,CASSLLMTNYGYTF
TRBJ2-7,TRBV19,CASSIHIRGPF
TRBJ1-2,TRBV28,CASSFWVQEGFGTF
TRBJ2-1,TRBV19,CASSTLAGGPYEQFF
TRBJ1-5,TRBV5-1,CASSEGSNQPQHF
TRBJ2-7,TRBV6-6,CASRILAGVPSYEQYF